The 13 T cell receptor beta chains reported below all come from one sample, sequenced in a study of shared clonotypes between healthy human individuals. The method was immunoSEQ multiplex PCR; TCRdb's version includes in-frame clones alone and lacks a portion of them. Counted here are some 660,000 clones, less than 80% occurring once; the ten biggest clones make up around 1.8%. Sequences were obtained from memory CD4+ T cells sorted from blood. Subset in this sample: CD45RA-negative fraction. Receptor source: a young woman in good health.

The genes are TRBV7-8 and TRBJ1-3; D uncertain. This CDR3 is 12 amino acids long. V dropped 5 bases and J dropped 5 bases, with 7 bases sitting between them. Germline V gene sequence: CDR1 SGHVS, CDR2 FQNEAQ. DNA of the CDR3: TGTGCCAGCAGCCCAAAGAGAAACACCATATATTTT. Translating gives CASSPKRNTIYF.

Notes on this clone: A far larger clone is one base from this, pointing to a likely read error. The V call is TRBV30, the J call TRBJ2-2; D not certain. V dropped 5 bases and J dropped 1 base, with 5 bases sitting between them. The CDR3 contains 12 residues. The germline V gene encodes CDR1 GTSNPN and CDR2 SVGIG (reference sequence). The CDR3, as DNA: TGTGCCTGGCTGGGGAACACCGGGGAGCTGTTTTTT. This gives the protein CAWLGNTGELFF.

The CDR3 bases are TGTGCCAGCTCTTCTCCGGGGGGTTGGGAGACCCAGTACTTC. It specifies CASSSPGGWETQYF. J is TRBJ2-5 and V is TRBV11-1; TRBD2 aligns across 7 bases. The CDR3 consists of 14 residues. The V and J ends lost 8 bases and 5 bases, in that order; junction bases with no gene match: 11. Germline V gene lookup returns CDR1 SGHAT and CDR2 FQDESV (reference sequence).

This clone was counted ten times or more. This chain links TRBV7-6 with TRBJ2-5; perhaps TRBD2 as D (6 bases). Germline V gives CDR1 SGHVS, CDR2 FNYEAQ. Trimming took 1 base from V and 1 from J, leaving 10 bases between them. CDR3 size: 15 residues. CDR3 in amino acids: CASSLGGTGQETQYF. The DNA for the CDR3 is TGTGCCAGCAGCTTAGGAGGGACTGGCCAAGAGACCCAGTACTTC.

The chain recombines TRBV7-8 with TRBJ1-5; perhaps TRBD1 as D (6 bases). V was shortened by 5 bases and J by 3 bases, with 17 bases between the two germline ends. Per the germline V gene, CDR1 is SGHVS and CDR2 is FQNEAQ. This CDR3 spans 16 amino acids. In DNA form, the CDR3 reads TGTGCCAGCAGCCCGCGAGGGGGGGGTGTCAATCAGCCCCAGCATTTT. It yields the protein CASSPRGGGVNQPQHF.

The chain links TRBV19 to TRBJ2-7; 9 positions agree with TRBD1. The CDR3 spans 15 residues. V trimming: 1 base; J trimming: 3 bases; junction bases outside the gene matches: 4. The germline gives CDR1 LNHDA, CDR2 SQIVND (reference sequence). For the CDR3, the DNA is TGTGCCAGTAGTATAGCAAAGGACAGGGGCTACGAGCAGTACTTC. Translated, it gives CASSIAKDRGYEQYF. Variable domain in full (rest from reference TRBV19 and TRBJ2-7): DGGITQSPKYLFRKEGQNVTLSCEQNLNHDAMYWYRQDPGQGLRLIYYSQIVNDFQKGDIAEGYSVSREKKESFPLTVTSAQKNPTAFYLCASSIAKDRGYEQYFGPGTRLTVT.

The rearrangement joins TRBV10-2 to TRBJ2-7, with D tentatively TRBD2 (6 bases). Germline lookup yields CDR1 WSHSY and CDR2 SAAADI. Between the trimmed V and J ends, which lost 8 bases and 6 bases, there was a span of 14 bases. This CDR3 spans 12 amino acids. In DNA, the CDR3 is TGCGCCAGCTGCGGGGCGGCTTTCGAGCAGTACTTC. Protein sequence: CASCGAAFEQYF.

The gene calls are TRBV10-3 and TRBJ2-5; D remains unclear. Germline V CDR1 and CDR2: ENHRY, SYGVKD. V was trimmed by 5 bases and J by 3 bases, leaving 7 bases between them. CDR3 length equals 12 residues. This CDR3 reads CAISTDKETQYF. The CDR3 nucleotides are TGTGCCATCAGTACAGATAAAGAGACCCAGTACTTC.

The chain carries TRBV28 and TRBJ1-2, with a weak D call TRBD1 (5 bases). Germline CDR1 and CDR2: MDHEN and SYDVKM. Trimming cost V 7 bases and J 0 bases, with 21 bases left between them. The CDR3 has 17 amino acids. The CDR3 DNA reads as TGTGCCAGCACGCTGACAGCCGGGCCTACCACTAACTATGGCTACACCTTC. This translates into CASTLTAGPTTNYGYTF.

This clone was seen at least ten times. The chain carries TRBV28 and TRBJ2-7; 10 nucleotides match TRBD2. V shed 8 bases and J 2 bases; nucleotides not matched to a gene: 6. The CDR3 runs 14 residues. Germline assignment: CDR1 MDHEN and CDR2 SYDVKM. The CDR3 nucleotides read TGTGCCAGCGTATGGACTAGCGGCCCCTACGAGCAGTACTTC. As protein: CASVWTSGPYEQYF.

This clone appeared many times. The CDR3 DNA reads as TGTGCCAGCAGCGGGACAGAACGAGGGTATGGCTACACCTTC. Protein: CASSGTERGYGYTF. This chain connects TRBV6-5 to TRBJ1-2; TRBD1 aligns across 7 bases. The CDR3 has 14 amino acids. Germline V CDR1 and CDR2: MNHEY, SVGAGI. V was clipped by 6 bases and J by 5 bases; unmatched bases: 9.

For the CDR3, the DNA is TGTGCCAGTAACAGGCTGGGGCATCAGCCCCAGCATTTT. As protein: CASNRLGHQPQHF. The chain employs TRBV19 and TRBJ1-5; TRBD1 is a possible D gene (5 bases). V dropped 7 bases and J dropped 5 bases, with 12 bases sitting between them. The CDR3 runs to 13 residues. Germline V CDR1 and CDR2: LNHDA, SQIVND (reference sequence).

The J gene is TRBJ2-1, the V gene TRBV4-1; D gene unclear. V shed 7 bases and J shed 0 bases, with 13 bases lying between them. Germline V gene lookup returns CDR1 MGHRA and CDR2 YSYEKL. The CDR3 extends over 15 amino acids. CDR3 DNA: TGCGCCAGCAACCCTTCCTCAAGCTCCTACAATGAGCAGTTCTTC. This translates into CASNPSSSSYNEQFF.